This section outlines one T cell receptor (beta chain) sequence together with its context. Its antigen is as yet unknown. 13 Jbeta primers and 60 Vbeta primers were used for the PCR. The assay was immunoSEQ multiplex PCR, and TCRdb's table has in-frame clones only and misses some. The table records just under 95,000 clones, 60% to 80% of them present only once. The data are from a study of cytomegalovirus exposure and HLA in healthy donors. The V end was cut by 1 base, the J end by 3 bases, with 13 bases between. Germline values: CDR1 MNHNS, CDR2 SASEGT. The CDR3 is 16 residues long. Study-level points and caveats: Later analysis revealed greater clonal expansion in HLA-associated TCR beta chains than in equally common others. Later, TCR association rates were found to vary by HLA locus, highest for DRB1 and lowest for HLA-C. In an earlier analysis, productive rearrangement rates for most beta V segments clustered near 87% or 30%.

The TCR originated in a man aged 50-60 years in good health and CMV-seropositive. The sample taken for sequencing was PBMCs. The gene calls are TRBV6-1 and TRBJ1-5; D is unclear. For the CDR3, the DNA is TGTGCCAGCAGTGAAGAGGGAGGGTGGAACAATCAGCCCCAGCATTTT. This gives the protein CASSEEGGWNNQPQHF.